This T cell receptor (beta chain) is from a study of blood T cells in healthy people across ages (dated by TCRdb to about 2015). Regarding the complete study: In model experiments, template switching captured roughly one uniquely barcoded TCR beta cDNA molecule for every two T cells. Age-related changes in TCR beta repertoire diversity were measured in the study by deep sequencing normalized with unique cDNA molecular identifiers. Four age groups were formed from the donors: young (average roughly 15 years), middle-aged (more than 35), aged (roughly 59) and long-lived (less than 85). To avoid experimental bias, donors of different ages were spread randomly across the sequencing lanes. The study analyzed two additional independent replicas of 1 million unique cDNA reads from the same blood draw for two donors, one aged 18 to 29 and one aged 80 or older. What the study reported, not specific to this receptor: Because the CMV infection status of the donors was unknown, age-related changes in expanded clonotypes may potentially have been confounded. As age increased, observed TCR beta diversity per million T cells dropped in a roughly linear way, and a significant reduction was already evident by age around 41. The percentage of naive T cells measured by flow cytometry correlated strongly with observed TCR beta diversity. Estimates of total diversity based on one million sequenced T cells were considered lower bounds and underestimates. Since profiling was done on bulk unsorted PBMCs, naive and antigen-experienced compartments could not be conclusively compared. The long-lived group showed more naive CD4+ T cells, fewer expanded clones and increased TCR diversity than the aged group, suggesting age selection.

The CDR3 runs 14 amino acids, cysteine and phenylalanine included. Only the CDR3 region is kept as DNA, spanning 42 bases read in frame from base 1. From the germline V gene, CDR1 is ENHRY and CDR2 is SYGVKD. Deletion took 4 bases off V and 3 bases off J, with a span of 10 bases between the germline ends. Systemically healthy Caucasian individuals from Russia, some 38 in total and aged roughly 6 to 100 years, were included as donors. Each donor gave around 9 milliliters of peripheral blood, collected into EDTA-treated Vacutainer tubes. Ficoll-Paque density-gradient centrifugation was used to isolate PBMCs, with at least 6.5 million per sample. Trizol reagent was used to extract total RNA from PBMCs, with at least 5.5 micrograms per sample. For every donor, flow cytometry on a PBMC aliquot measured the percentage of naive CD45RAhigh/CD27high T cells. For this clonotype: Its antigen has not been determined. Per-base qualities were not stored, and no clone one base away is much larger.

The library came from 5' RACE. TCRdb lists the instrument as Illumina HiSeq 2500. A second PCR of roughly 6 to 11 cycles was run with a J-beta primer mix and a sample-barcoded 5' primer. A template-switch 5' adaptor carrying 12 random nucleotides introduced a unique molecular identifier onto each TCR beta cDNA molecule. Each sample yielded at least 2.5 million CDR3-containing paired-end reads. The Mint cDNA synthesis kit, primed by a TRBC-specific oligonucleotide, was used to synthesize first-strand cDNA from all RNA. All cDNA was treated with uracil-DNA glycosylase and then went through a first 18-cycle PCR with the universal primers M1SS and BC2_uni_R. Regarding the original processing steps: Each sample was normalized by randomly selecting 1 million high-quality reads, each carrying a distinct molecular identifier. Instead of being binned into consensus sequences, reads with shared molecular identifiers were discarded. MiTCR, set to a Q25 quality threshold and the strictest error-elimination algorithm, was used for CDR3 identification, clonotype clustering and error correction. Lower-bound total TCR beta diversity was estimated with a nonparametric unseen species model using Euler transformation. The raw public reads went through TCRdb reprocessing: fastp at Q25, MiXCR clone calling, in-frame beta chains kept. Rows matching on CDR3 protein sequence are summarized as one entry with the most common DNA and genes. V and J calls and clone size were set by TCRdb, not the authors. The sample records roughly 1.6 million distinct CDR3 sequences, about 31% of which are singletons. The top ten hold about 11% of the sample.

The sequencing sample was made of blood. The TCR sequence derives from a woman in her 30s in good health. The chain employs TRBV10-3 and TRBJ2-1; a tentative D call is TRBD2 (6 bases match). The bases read TGTGCCATCAGTGTGGGACTCCACTACAATGAGCAGTTCTTC. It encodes CAISVGLHYNEQFF.